The 25 T cell receptor beta chains below all came from one sample that was sequenced in a study of response to subunit inactivated influenza vaccine. TCRdb re-analysed the RT-PCR reads in MiXCR, keeping a single row per CDR3 protein. The data hold 530,000 or so distinct CDR3 sequences, with about 11% observed a single time. The material sequenced was PBMCs from blood, taken on the day of vaccination. These receptors were obtained from a man aged 50 to 60 who received an inactivated influenza vaccine.

This clonotype turned up a few times. V usage is TRBV5-5 and J usage is TRBJ1-5; D unresolved. This CDR3 comprises 15 residues. Trimming pared 0 bases from V and 0 bases from J, leaving 7 bases between. CDR1 is SGHKS and CDR2 is YYEKEE in the germline V gene (reference sequence). CDR3 bases: TGTGCCAGCAGCTTGGAGCAGCATAGCAATCAGCCCCAGCATTTT. Translating it yields CASSLEQHSNQPQHF.

In its sample, this clonotype was seen many times. This chain connects TRBV12-3 or TRBV12-4 to TRBJ2-5, with TRBD2 matching 10 bases. This CDR3 has 13 amino acids. V dropped 6 bases and J dropped 4; count of bases not matched to a gene: 2. CDR3 sequence: CASSLAGAETQYF. In DNA, the CDR3 is TGTGCCAGCAGCCTAGCGGGGGCAGAGACCCAGTACTTC.

The gene calls are TRBV12-5 and TRBJ2-1; TRBD2 aligns across 7 bases. The V gene's germline CDR1 is LGHNT and CDR2 FRNRAP. The length of the CDR3 is 13 residues. Germline trimming cut 5 bases from V and 6 bases from J; bases unmatched to any gene: 4. The CDR3 region is CASGPWGGNEQFF. The CDR3 DNA follows: TGTGCTAGTGGTCCATGGGGGGGCAATGAGCAGTTCTTC. Filled out from reference TRBV12-5 and TRBJ2-1, the complete variable domain reads DARVTQTPRHKVTEMGQEVTMRCQPILGHNTVFWYRQTMMQGLELLAYFRNRAPLDDSGMPKDRFSAEMPDATLATLKIQPSEPRDSAVYFCASGPWGGNEQFFGPGTRLTVL.

Comment on this clonotype: A read error may explain this, as a much larger clone is one base away. The CDR3 ends on some other residue instead of the conserved phenylalanine or tryptophan, so this is likely a read error. The V and J genes are TRBV7-6 and TRBJ2-5; D is undetermined. Trimming left V 1 base short and J 2 bases short, with 11 bases between. The CDR3 has 15 residues. CDR1 and CDR2 (germline): SGHVS, FNYEAQ. The CDR3 protein is CASSLGIARQETQYI. The CDR3 nucleotides read TGTGCCAGCAGCTTAGGAATTGCTCGGCAAGAGACCCAGTACATC.

This clonotype was counted ten times or more. The CDR3 DNA follows: TGCGCCAGCAGCGCTTCTCCGACAGCTCAGCCCCAGCATTTT. It codes for CASSASPTAQPQHF. The rearrangement joins TRBV5-1 to TRBJ1-5; D might be TRBD1 (5 bases). V was cut by 4 bases and J by 6 bases, with 14 bases left in between. This CDR3 spans 14 amino acids. Germline-derived CDR1 and CDR2 are SGHRS and YFSETQ.

The V and J genes are TRBV5-1 and TRBJ2-7; 7 bases are shared with TRBD1. V shed 2 bases, J shed 4 bases, and the junction held 6 bases outside the gene matches. This CDR3 region has 14 residues. Germline CDR1 is SGHRS and CDR2 is YFSETQ. The CDR3 here is CASSFEGARYEQYF. The CDR3 nucleotides are TGCGCCAGCAGCTTTGAGGGGGCGCGTTACGAGCAGTACTTC. The full variable domain, with the rest looked up from reference TRBV5-1 and TRBJ2-7, is KAGVTQTPRYLIKTRGQQVTLSCSPISGHRSVSWYQQTPGQGLQFLFEYFSETQRNKGNFPGRFSGRQFSNSRSEMNVSTLELGDSALYLCASSFEGARYEQYFGPGTRLTVT.

The chain links TRBV10-3 to TRBJ2-7; D is ambiguous. Germline-derived CDR1 and CDR2 are ENHRY and SYGVKD. The CDR3 sequence is 13 residues long. V was pared by 4 bases and J by 2 bases, with 9 bases between. CDR3 nucleotides: TGTGCCATCAGTGTCTCGAGCACCTACGAGCAGTACTTC. This encodes CAISVSSTYEQYF.

This chain links TRBV20-1 with TRBJ2-7, with D uncertain. The CDR3 sequence is 12 residues long. Germline V lookup: CDR1 DFQATT, CDR2 SNEGSKA (reference sequence). The V end lost 7 bases, the J end lost 4 bases, and 14 bases lay between the germline ends. CDR3: CSVGHTTYEQYF. For the CDR3, the DNA is TGCAGTGTAGGGCATACTACTTACGAGCAGTACTTC.

This clonotype was counted a few times. The chain joins TRBV29-1 to TRBJ2-5; D remains unclear. The ends were cut back, 2 bases at V and 9 bases at J, with 19 bases in the middle. The CDR3 extends over 14 amino acids. The germline V gene has CDR1 SQVTM and CDR2 ANQGSEA. The CDR3 loop reads CSVEQTGPLPAQYF. Written as DNA, the CDR3 is TGCAGCGTTGAACAAACCGGGCCTTTACCTGCCCAGTACTTC.

This clonotype was counted between two and nine times. The J gene is TRBJ1-2, the V gene TRBV5-1, with a weak D call TRBD1 (5 bases). Germline values: CDR1 SGHRS, CDR2 YFSETQ. V lost 4 bases and J 0 bases, leaving 13 bases between the germline ends. The CDR3 totals 15 residues. The CDR3 region is CASSPEGTTNYGYTF. The DNA of the CDR3 is TGCGCCAGCAGCCCGGAAGGGACCACTAACTATGGCTACACCTTC. Full variable domain (missing parts from reference TRBV5-1 and TRBJ1-2): KAGVTQTPRYLIKTRGQQVTLSCSPISGHRSVSWYQQTPGQGLQFLFEYFSETQRNKGNFPGRFSGRQFSNSRSEMNVSTLELGDSALYLCASSPEGTTNYGYTFGSGTRLTVV.

The rearrangement uses TRBV28 and TRBJ1-6; D not resolved. The CDR3 sequence is 11 residues long. Trimming left V 5 bases short and J 13 bases short, with 9 bases between. Germline assignment: CDR1 MDHEN and CDR2 SYDVKM. The CDR3 protein is CASSRTSPLHF. DNA for the CDR3: TGTGCCAGCAGTAGGACGTCTCCCCTCCACTTT.

Many counts were recorded for this clonotype. V usage is TRBV4-2 and J usage is TRBJ2-1, with D possibly matching TRBD2 (5 bases). Germline lookup yields CDR1 LGHNA and CDR2 YNFKEQ. Trimming pared 0 bases from V and 4 bases from J, leaving 16 bases between. This CDR3 comprises 17 residues. In nucleotides, the CDR3 is TGTGCCAGCAGCCAAGAAACGGTGAGGGATTTTTACAATGAGCAGTTCTTC. Translation gives CASSQETVRDFYNEQFF.

This chain joins TRBV5-5 and TRBJ1-1; TRBD1 is a possible D gene (6 bases). This CDR3 region has 15 residues. Trimming shortened V by 4 bases and J by 0 bases, and 13 bases separated the two germline ends. CDR1 is SGHKS, CDR2 YYEKEE, per germline (reference sequence). This chain's CDR3 is CASSPDRSMNTEAFF. The DNA for the CDR3 is TGTGCCAGCAGCCCAGACAGGAGCATGAACACTGAAGCTTTCTTT. The variable domain in full, completed from reference TRBV5-5 and TRBJ1-1, reads DAGVTQSPTHLIKTRGQQVTLRCSPISGHKSVSWYQQVLGQGPQFIFQYYEKEERGRGNFPDRFSARQFPNYSSELNVNALLLGDSALYLCASSPDRSMNTEAFFGQGTRLTVV.

The rearrangement uses TRBV5-1 and TRBJ2-3, with TRBD1 as a possible D gene (6 bases). The germline CDR1 and CDR2 sequences are SGHRS and YFSETQ. V was trimmed by 1 base and J by 2 bases, leaving 11 bases between them. The CDR3 loop spans 15 amino acids. The CDR3, as DNA: TGCGCCAGCAGCTTGACAGGACAGAACACAGATACGCAGTATTTT. It yields the protein CASSLTGQNTDTQYF.

The chain combines TRBV27 with TRBJ2-3, with 8 positions matching TRBD2. CDR3 length: 15 amino acids. Germline V gene sequence: CDR1 MNHEY, CDR2 SMNVEV (reference sequence). Trimming took 4 bases from V and 4 from J; bases not matched to a gene: 7. In DNA, the CDR3 is TGTGCCAGCAGTTGGAGCGGGGGTGCCCCAGATACGCAGTATTTT. Encoded protein: CASSWSGGAPDTQYF.

The sample holds many counts of this clonotype. The genes are TRBV11-2 and TRBJ2-5; 8 bases agree with TRBD2. Germline-derived CDR1 and CDR2 are SGHAT and FQNNGV. The V segment lost 5 bases and the J segment 5 bases; nucleotides outside the gene matches: 10. The CDR3 runs to 15 residues. The CDR3 region is CASSAIGGALETQYF. CDR3 DNA sequence: TGTGCCAGCAGCGCGATCGGGGGGGCCTTGGAGACCCAGTACTTC.

This clonotype has ten or more counts. In DNA, the CDR3 is TGTGCCAGCAGCGGACTAGCGGGACGAGCAACCCAAGAGACCCAGTACTTC. Translation gives CASSGLAGRATQETQYF. The chain has TRBV2 and TRBJ2-5, with 12 bases that match TRBD2. The CDR3 runs to 17 residues. The germline gives CDR1 SNHLY, CDR2 FYNNEI. The J segment lost 1 base and the V segment lost 6 bases, leaving 9 bases of the junction unmatched. Full variable domain (rest looked up from reference TRBV2 and TRBJ2-5): EPEVTQTPSHQVTQMGQEVILRCVPISNHLYFYWYRQILGQKVEFLVSFYNNEISEKSEIFDDQFSVERPDGSNFTLKIRSTKLEDSAMYFCASSGLAGRATQETQYFGPGTRLLVL.

The sample holds a few counts of this clonotype. The chain recombines TRBV5-1 with TRBJ2-3; weak D call: TRBD1 (6 bases). Germline V gene sequence: CDR1 SGHRS, CDR2 YFSETQ. The V and J ends lost 4 bases and 4 bases respectively, with 19 bases between them. The CDR3 sequence is 16 residues long. The CDR3 bases are TGCGCCAGCAGCATCTTAATGCAGGGGTGGGCAGATACGCAGTATTTT. This encodes CASSILMQGWADTQYF.

This clonotype has a handful of counts. The chain carries TRBV11-2 and TRBJ2-1; 7 bases match TRBD1. Trimming removed 4 bases from V and 2 bases from J; junction bases left unmatched: 11. This CDR3 comprises 17 residues. The germline V gene encodes CDR1 SGHAT and CDR2 FQNNGV. The DNA of the CDR3 is TGTGCCAGCAGCTCGTCGAGTGGGACAGCGACCTACAATGAGCAGTTCTTC. Its translation: CASSSSSGTATYNEQFF.

This clonotype was counted a single time. A much larger clone differs from this one at a single base, so this may be a read error. The chain has TRBV9 and TRBJ2-7, with 9 bases that match TRBD2. The V gene end was trimmed by 4 bases and the J gene end by 3 bases; junction bases not matched to a gene: 5. CDR3 size: 14 residues. The germline V gene has CDR1 SGDLS and CDR2 YYNGEE. CDR3 sequence: CASSTSGYYYEQYF. CDR3 bases: TGTGCCAGCAGCACTAGCGGGTACTACTACGAGCAGTACTTC.

The gene calls are TRBV7-2 and TRBJ2-2; 11 bases line up with TRBD2. The trim removed 4 bases at V and 2 bases at J, leaving 3 bases unmatched. From germline, CDR1 is SGHTA and CDR2 FQGNSA. The CDR3 is 16 residues long. The CDR3 sequence is CASSSTSGGNTGELFF. The DNA for the CDR3 is TGTGCCAGCAGCTCAACTAGCGGGGGTAACACCGGGGAGCTGTTTTTT. The whole variable domain, remainder taken from reference TRBV7-2 and TRBJ2-2, is GAGVSQSPSNKVTEKGKDVELRCDPISGHTALYWYRQSLGQGLEFLIYFQGNSAPDKSGLPSDRFSAERTGGSVSTLTIQRTQQEDSAVYLCASSSTSGGNTGELFFGEGSRLTVL.

This clonotype showed up many times. The gene calls are TRBV12-3 or TRBV12-4 and TRBJ2-1; 11 nucleotides line up with TRBD2. This CDR3 is 13 amino acids long. V was clipped by 4 bases and J by 8 bases; unmatched bases: 1. Here the CDR3 DNA reads TGTGCCAGCAGTTCACTAGCGGGAGATGAGCAGTTCTTC. Encoded protein: CASSSLAGDEQFF.

The sample holds many counts of this clonotype. The J gene is TRBJ2-2, the V gene TRBV29-1; D perhaps matches TRBD2 (6 bases). This CDR3 has 13 residues. CDR1 and CDR2 (germline): SQVTM, ANQGSEA. V dropped 7 bases and J dropped 2 bases, with 11 bases sitting between them. This chain's CDR3 is CSAGGVNTGELFF. The CDR3 DNA sequence: TGCAGCGCCGGGGGAGTTAACACCGGGGAGCTGTTTTTT.

The chain links TRBV7-2 to TRBJ2-1; 10 bases line up with TRBD2. Germline V CDR1 and CDR2: SGHTA, FQGNSA. Trimming took 1 base from V and 6 from J; bases not matched to a gene: 3. This CDR3 comprises 15 residues. CDR3 coding DNA: TGTGCCAGCAGCTTAGTCGCTAGCGGGAGCAATGAGCAGTTCTTC. Residues: CASSLVASGSNEQFF.

This clonotype was seen at least ten times. The chain carries TRBV4-3 and TRBJ2-3, with D possibly matching TRBD1 (7 bases). The V and J ends lost 0 bases and 6 bases respectively, with 16 bases between them. Germline CDR1 is LGHNA and CDR2 is YSLEER. The CDR3 covers 16 residues. In DNA form, the CDR3 reads TGCGCCAGCAGCCAAGATCCGGCAGGGGGGTCCGATACGCAGTATTTT. This translates into CASSQDPAGGSDTQYF.